This T cell receptor (beta chain) was recovered during a study of cytomegalovirus exposure and HLA in healthy donors. Study-level points and caveats: When analyzed later, a missense DCLRE1C variant was found to be linked to TCR beta V- and J-gene trimming. While the bulk of TCR sequences proved rare, some public TCRs turned up in many donors. Sequences of the TCR beta chain were said to predict the HLA-A and HLA-B alleles of most subjects accurately.

Though probably carrying unrecorded immune exposures, donors were nominally healthy at sampling. Trimming at V came to 3 bases and at J to 3 bases, leaving 4 bases not matched to a gene. The CDR3 sequence is 15 residues long. Germline-derived CDR1 and CDR2 are LNHDA and SQIVND (reference sequence). The PCR had 60 Vbeta and 13 Jbeta primers. Using immunoSEQ multiplex PCR, the repertoire was profiled, and TCRdb retains in-frame clones only, with some absent. Among just over 200,000 clones, roughly 68% were seen once, and the ten largest hold 2.5% to 3%. Points on this clone: Antigen: not known.

The TCR was taken from a man in his forties or fifties in good health and CMV-seropositive. Sequencing was carried out using PBMCs. The chain has TRBV19 and TRBJ2-5; the match to TRBD1 covers 10 bases. The CDR3 is CASSIRDRGEETQYF. The DNA for the CDR3 is TGTGCCAGTAGTATCCGGGACAGGGGAGAAGAGACCCAGTACTTC.